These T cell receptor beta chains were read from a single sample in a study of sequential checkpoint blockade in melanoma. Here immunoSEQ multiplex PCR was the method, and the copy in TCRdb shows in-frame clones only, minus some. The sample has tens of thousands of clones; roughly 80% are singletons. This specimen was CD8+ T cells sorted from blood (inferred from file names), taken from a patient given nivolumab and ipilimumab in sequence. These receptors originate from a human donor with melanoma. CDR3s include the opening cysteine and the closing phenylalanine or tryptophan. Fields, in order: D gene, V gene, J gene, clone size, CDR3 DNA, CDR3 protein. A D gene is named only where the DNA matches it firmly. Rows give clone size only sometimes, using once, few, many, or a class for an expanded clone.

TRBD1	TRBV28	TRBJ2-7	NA	TGTGCCAGCAGTTTGGGCCAGGGGGCCTACGAGCAGTACTTC	CASSLGQGAYEQYF
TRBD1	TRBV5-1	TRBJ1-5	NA	TGCGCCAGCAGCTTGGGCTCGGACAGGGGTCAGCCCCAGCATTTT	CASSLGSDRGQPQHF
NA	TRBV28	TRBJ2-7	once	TGTGCCAGCACCCCCGGTATCCCGCTCTCCTACGAGCAGTACTTC	CASTPGIPLSYEQYF
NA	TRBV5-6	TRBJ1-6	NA	TGTGCCAGCAGCTTCGCCAGGGCGAATTCACCCCTCCACTTT	CASSFARANSPLHF
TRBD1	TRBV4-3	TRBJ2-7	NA	TGCGCCAGCAGCCCACATTCAGGGGGCGCGGCGGACTACGAGCAGTACTTC	CASSPHSGGAADYEQYF
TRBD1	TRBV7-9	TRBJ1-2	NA	TGTGCCAGCAGCTTTGGCGTCCGGGACAGTTATGGCTACACCTTC	CASSFGVRDSYGYTF
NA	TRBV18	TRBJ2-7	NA	TGTGCCAGCTCACCACCAGGGGCAGACTCCTACGAGCAGTACTTC	CASSPPGADSYEQYF
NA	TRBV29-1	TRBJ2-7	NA	TGCAGCGAGGGACAATACGAGCAGTACTTC	CSEGQYEQYF
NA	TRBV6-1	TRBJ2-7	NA	TGTGCCAGCAGTGAAGCGCTTAGGCTAGCAGGCGAGCAGTACTTC	CASSEALRLAGEQYF
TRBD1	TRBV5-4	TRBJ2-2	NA	TGTGCCAGCAGCCTCAGACAGGGGTACACCGGGGAGCTGTTTTTT	CASSLRQGYTGELFF
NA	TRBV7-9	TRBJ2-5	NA	TGTGCCAGCAGCTTAGGGTGGAGTTTAGGAGAGACCCAGTACTTC	CASSLGWSLGETQYF
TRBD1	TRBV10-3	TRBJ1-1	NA	TGTGCCATCAGTGACGGGACAGGGCTTGAGGCTGAAGCTTTCTTT	CAISDGTGLEAEAFF
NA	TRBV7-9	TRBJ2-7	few	TGTGCCAGCAGCTTAGCGCGGCCCGGGCTCCGAGGGCGGCAGTACTTC	CASSLARPGLRGRQYF
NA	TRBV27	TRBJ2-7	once	TGTGCCAGCAGTCCGGACAGAAGTAACGAGCAGTACTTC	CASSPDRSNEQYF
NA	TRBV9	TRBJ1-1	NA	TGTGCCAGCAGCGCCAACAGGGATCATCCCACTGAAGCTTTCTTT	CASSANRDHPTEAFF
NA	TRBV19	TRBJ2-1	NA	TGTGCCAGTAGTGCCAGGGTCTTCTTCGGGAATGAGCAGTTCTTC	CASSARVFFGNEQFF
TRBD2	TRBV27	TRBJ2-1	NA	TGTGCCAGCAGCCAGTTGGGCTCTAGCGGGAGCTACAATGAGCAGTTCTTC	CASSQLGSSGSYNEQFF
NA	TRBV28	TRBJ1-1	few	TGTGCCAGCAGTTTACCATTAGTGGGAGACACTGAAGCTTTCTTT	CASSLPLVGDTEAFF
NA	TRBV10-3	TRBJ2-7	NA	TGTGCCATCGGAGAAGGCACATCCTACGAGCAGTACTTC	CAIGEGTSYEQYF
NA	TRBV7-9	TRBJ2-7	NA	TGTGCCAGCAGCTTAACCGGGGCCTACGAGCAGTACTTC	CASSLTGAYEQYF
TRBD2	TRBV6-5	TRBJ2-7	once	TGTGCCAGCAGTTACTCTTCGGGGGGAGTCGAGTACTTC	CASSYSSGGVEYF
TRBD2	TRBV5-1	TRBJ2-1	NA	TGCGCCAGCACCCCTCCCGGGCTAGCGGGAGGCAATGAGCAGTTCTTC	CASTPPGLAGGNEQFF
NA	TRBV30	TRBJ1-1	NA	TGTGCCTGGAGTGTATCCACGTGGGACATGAACACTGAAGCTTTCTTT	CAWSVSTWDMNTEAFF
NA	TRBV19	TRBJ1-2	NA	TGTGCCAGTAGAGCGGAGGACCAGGGCTACACCTTC	CASRAEDQGYTF
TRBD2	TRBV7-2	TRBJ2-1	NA	TGTGCCAGCAGCTTATTACTAGCGGGAGATAATGAGCAGTTCTTC	CASSLLLAGDNEQFF
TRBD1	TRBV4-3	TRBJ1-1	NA	TGCGCCAGCAGCCTAGGGACAGGGACTACTGAAGCTTTCTTT	CASSLGTGTTEAFF
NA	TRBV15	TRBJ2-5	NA	TGTGCCACCAGCAGAGATCGCGGGTTCGGAGAGACCCAGTACTTC	CATSRDRGFGETQYF
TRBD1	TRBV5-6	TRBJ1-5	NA	TGTGCCAGCAGCTTACTGACAGGGAGCAATCAGCCCCAGCATTTT	CASSLLTGSNQPQHF
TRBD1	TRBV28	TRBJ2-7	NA	TGTGCCAGCAGTCGGACAGGGGGCCCCTCCTACGAGCAGTACTTC	CASSRTGGPSYEQYF
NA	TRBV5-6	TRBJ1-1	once	TGTGCCAGCAGCTTTTTAGGGGGTGACACTGAAGCTTTCTTT	CASSFLGGDTEAFF
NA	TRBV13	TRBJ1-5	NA	TGTGCCAGCAGCCCCGCGGGCGGGCCCCAGCATTTT	CASSPAGGPQHF
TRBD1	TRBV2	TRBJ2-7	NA	TGTGCCAGCAGTGAAGCCGGGGACAGGGGGCCAAACTACGAGCAGTACTTC	CASSEAGDRGPNYEQYF
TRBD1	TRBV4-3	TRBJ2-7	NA	TGCGCCAGCAGCCCCGGGACAGTCCATACCTACGAGCAGTACTTC	CASSPGTVHTYEQYF
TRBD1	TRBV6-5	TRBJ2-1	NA	TGTGCCAGCAGTTACGGAAACAGGGGGCATGAGCAGTTCTTC	CASSYGNRGHEQFF
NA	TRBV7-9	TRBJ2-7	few	TGTGCCAGCAGACTAACGGGGTCCGAGCAGTACTTC	CASRLTGSEQYF
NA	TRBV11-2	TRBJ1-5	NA	TGTGCCAGCAGCTTAGAAGCCGGGGTCGGTCAGCCCCAGCATTTT	CASSLEAGVGQPQHF